This T cell receptor (beta chain) was sequenced in a study of persistence of HIV-infected CD4 T cells. The immunoSEQ assay was version 4, run in survey mode. Using immunoSEQ multiplex PCR, the repertoire was profiled, and TCRdb retains in-frame clones only, with some absent. The repertoire consists of 25,000 to 35,000 clones, with more than 75% occurring once and the leading ten covering 3.5% to 5.5%. V lost 0 bases, J lost 10 bases, and 9 bases lay in between. Germline V gene data show CDR1 as KGHDR and CDR2 as SFDVKD. The CDR3 is made up of 13 amino acids. This clone was detected once. Its matching antigen is unknown. Stimulation used around 10 ug/mL lysate from CMV-infected fibroblasts. CD40L/CD69 double-negative CD45RO-high memory CD4+ T cells were collected.

The chain uses TRBV24-1 and TRBJ2-1; tentatively, D is TRBD2 (6 bases). This specimen consisted of CD4+ T cells sorted from PBMCs after roughly 20-hour stimulation, obtained from a patient who received antiretroviral therapy. The sequence came from an adult man with HIV who was CMV-seropositive. Written as DNA, the CDR3 is TGTGCCACCAGTGATTTGCGGGGGAACGAGCAGTTCTTC. Translated, it gives CATSDLRGNEQFF.